This T cell receptor beta chain comes out of a study of CD8 T cells in Susac syndrome (dated 2019 in TCRdb). Concerning the study at large: Whether CD8+ T cell activation and differentiation in Susac syndrome was antigen driven was tested using repertoire sequencing.

RNA was extracted using the RNeasy kit, and about 0.5 to 1 ug of the RNA was reverse transcribed with random hexamers. TCR beta CDR3 regions were amplified with the immunoSEQ multiplex PCR assay covering 54 Vbeta and 13 Jbeta segments. To correct PCR amplification bias, a synthetic template baseline was used for both primer optimization and computational correction. As for the original processing: Reads were annotated to V, D and J genes per IMGT and analyzed with immunoSEQ Analyzer, keeping only productive sequences. Clonality was computed as one minus Shannon entropy normalized by log2 of the number of productive unique sequences. For each patient and control, public and private clones were evaluated among the 100 most prevalent clones. Clones were defined as Susac-specific if absent from the healthy and MS cohorts, from 1052 published viral clones and from other ImmuneACCESS disease sequences. TCRdb reprocessing: public reads trimmed at Q25 with fastp, clones called with MiXCR, in-frame beta chains kept. Merged by CDR3 protein, the rows form single entries marked with the most common genes and DNA. TCRdb assigned the V and J calls; the authors' analysis was not used. A total of some 130,000 distinct CDR3 sequences appear in this sample, approximately 94% of them only once. Around 0.13% of the sample rests with the top ten.

About this clonotype itself: Its antigen target is currently unknown. Base qualities were left out, and no much larger clone turns up one base away.

The germline V gene supplies CDR1 ENHRY and CDR2 SYGVKD. V sheds 0 bases and J sheds 1 base, leaving 12 bases between their ends. The CDR3 runs 16 amino acids, cysteine and phenylalanine included. Solely the CDR3 DNA is kept, with 48 bases framed from the first base. Peripheral blood CD8+ and CD4+ T cells from healthy donors, Susac syndrome patients and multiple sclerosis patients were profiled by high-throughput TCR beta sequencing. Treatment-naive patients with stable or active relapsing-remitting disease fulfilling revised McDonald criteria were used as multiple sclerosis controls. CD8+ TEMRA cells were enriched by FACS, while bulk CD8+ and CD4+ T cells were purified by magnetic negative isolation. Blood was drawn into EDTA tubes, processed within 24 hours, and PBMCs were isolated by density gradient centrifugation. PBMCs intended for TCR sequencing were frozen in liquid nitrogen and were later thawed in a 37 degrees C water bath. A purity of at least 90% was achieved for sorted or isolated CD4+, CD8+ and CD8+ TEMRA cells.

Beyond this particular receptor, the publication reports: The study acknowledged that relatively few individuals were included in the TCR sequencing and HLA analysis.

The sample consisted of CD4+ T cells from PBMCs. This receptor was identified in a human donor with multiple sclerosis. The rearrangement joined TRBV10-3 to TRBJ1-1; the D gene is not confidently resolved. The CDR3 corresponds to CAISESISRGNTEAFF. The bases are TGTGCCATCAGTGAGTCGATCAGTCGAGGGAACACTGAAGCTTTCTTT.